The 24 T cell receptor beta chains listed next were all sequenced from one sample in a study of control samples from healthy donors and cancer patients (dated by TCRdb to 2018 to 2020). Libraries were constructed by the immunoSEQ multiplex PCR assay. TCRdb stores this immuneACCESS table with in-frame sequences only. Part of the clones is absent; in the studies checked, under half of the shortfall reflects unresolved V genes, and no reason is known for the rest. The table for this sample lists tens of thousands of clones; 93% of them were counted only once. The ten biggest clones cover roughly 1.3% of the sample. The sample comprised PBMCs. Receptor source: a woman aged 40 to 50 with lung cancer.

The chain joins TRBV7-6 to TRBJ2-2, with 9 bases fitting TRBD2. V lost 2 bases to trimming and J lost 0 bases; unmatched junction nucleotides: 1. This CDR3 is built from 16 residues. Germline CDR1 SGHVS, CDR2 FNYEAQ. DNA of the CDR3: TGTGCCAGCAGCTTAAGCGGGGGGACGAACACCGGGGAGCTGTTTTTT. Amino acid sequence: CASSLSGGTNTGELFF.

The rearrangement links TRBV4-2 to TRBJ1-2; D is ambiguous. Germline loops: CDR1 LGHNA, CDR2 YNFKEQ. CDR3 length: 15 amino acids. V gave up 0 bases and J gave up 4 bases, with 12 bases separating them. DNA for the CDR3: TGTGCCAGCAGCCAAGAGCCTGGGGATCTCTATGGCTACACCTTC. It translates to CASSQEPGDLYGYTF.

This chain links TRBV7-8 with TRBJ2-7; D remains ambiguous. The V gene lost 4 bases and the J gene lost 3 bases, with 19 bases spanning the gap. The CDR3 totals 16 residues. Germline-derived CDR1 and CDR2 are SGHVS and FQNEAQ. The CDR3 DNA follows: TGTGCCAGCAGCTCCCTGAGGACCGTGCTTCTCTACGAGCAGTACTTC. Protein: CASSSLRTVLLYEQYF.

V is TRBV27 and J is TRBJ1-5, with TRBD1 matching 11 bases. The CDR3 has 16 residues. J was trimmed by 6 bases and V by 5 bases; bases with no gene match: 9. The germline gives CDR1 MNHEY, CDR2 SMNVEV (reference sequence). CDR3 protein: CASSPWTGGISQPQHF. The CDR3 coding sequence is TGTGCCAGCAGTCCCTGGACAGGGGGCATAAGTCAGCCCCAGCATTTT.

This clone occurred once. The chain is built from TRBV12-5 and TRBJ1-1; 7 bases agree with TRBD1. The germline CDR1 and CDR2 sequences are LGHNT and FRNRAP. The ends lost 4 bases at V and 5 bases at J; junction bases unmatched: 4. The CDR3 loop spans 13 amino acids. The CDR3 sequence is CASGSSQGTEAFF. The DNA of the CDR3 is TGTGCTAGTGGTTCGTCACAGGGGACTGAAGCTTTCTTT.

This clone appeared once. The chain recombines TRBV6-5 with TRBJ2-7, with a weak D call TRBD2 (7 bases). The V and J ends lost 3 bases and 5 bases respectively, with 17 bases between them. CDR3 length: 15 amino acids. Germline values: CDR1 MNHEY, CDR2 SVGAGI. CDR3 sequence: CASSYGGAGPHEQYF. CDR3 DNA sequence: TGTGCCAGCAGTTATGGGGGGGCAGGCCCCCACGAGCAGTACTTC.

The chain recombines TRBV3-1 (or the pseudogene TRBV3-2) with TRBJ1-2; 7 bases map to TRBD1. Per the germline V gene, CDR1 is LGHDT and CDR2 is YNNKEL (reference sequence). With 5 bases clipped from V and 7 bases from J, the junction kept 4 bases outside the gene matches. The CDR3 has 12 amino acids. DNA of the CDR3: TGTGCCAGCAGCTTGGGGACAGCTGGCTACACCTTC. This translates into CASSLGTAGYTF.

CDR3 sequence (DNA): TGTGCCAGTAGAGGACCGTTGAGGAAATCGGAAAAACTGTTTTTT. Its protein is CASRGPLRKSEKLFF. The V call is TRBV19, the J call TRBJ1-4; D uncertain. Germline assignment: CDR1 LNHDA and CDR2 SQIVND (reference sequence). This CDR3 has 15 amino acids. Trimming left V 6 bases short and J 8 bases short, with 19 bases between.

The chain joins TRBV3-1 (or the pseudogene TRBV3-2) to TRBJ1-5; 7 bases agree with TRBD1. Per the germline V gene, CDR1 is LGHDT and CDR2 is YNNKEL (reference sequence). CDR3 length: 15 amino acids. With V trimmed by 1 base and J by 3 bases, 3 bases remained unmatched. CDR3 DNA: TGTGCCAGCAGCCAAGGGGGGACAGTCAATCAGCCCCAGCATTTT. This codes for CASSQGGTVNQPQHF.

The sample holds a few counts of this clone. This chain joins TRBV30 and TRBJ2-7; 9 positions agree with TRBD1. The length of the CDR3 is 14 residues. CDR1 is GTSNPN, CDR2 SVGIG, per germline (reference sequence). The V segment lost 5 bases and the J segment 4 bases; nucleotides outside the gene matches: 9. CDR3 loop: CAWVPGTGTYEQYF. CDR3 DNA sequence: TGTGCCTGGGTCCCCGGGACAGGGACATACGAGCAGTACTTC. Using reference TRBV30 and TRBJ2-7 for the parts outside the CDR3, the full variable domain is SQTIHQWPATLVQPVGSPLSLECTVEGTSNPNLYWYRQAAGRGLQLLFYSVGIGQISSEVPQNLSASRPQDRQFILSSKKLLLSDSGFYLCAWVPGTGTYEQYFGPGTRLTVT.

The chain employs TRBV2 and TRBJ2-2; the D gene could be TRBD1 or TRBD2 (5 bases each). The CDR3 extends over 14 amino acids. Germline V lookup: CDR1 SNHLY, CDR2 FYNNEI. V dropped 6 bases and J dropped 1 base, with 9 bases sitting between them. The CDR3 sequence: CASRGDVNTGELFF. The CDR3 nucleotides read TGTGCCAGCAGAGGGGACGTGAACACCGGGGAGCTGTTTTTT.

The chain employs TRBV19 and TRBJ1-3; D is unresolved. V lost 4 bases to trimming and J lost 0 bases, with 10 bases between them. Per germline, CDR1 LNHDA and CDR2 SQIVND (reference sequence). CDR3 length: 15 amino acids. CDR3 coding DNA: TGTGCCAGTAGTAAACCTCAATCCTCTGGAAACACCATATATTTT. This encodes CASSKPQSSGNTIYF.

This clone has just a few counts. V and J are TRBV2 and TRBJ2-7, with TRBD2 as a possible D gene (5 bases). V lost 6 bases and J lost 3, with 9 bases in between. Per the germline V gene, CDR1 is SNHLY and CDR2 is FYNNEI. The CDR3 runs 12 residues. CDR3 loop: CASRPGFYEQYF. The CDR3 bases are TGTGCCAGCAGACCGGGATTCTACGAGCAGTACTTC.

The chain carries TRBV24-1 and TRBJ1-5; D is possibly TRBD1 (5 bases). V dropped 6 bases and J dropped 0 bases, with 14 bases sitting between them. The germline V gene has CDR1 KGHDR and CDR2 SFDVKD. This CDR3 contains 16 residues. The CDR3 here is CATSPQGGDSNQPQHF. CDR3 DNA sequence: TGTGCCACCAGTCCTCAGGGCGGGGATAGCAATCAGCCCCAGCATTTT.

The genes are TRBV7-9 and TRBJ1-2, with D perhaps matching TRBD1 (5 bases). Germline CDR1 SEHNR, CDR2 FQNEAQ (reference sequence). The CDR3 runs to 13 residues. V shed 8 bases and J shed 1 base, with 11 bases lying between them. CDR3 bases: TGTGCCAGCGAGGGGACCTTTAACTATGGCTACACCTTC. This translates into CASEGTFNYGYTF.

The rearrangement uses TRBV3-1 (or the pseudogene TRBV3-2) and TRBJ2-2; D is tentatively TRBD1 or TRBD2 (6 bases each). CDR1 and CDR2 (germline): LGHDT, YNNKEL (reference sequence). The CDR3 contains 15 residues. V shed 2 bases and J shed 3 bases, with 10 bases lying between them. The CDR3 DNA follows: TGTGCCAGCAGCCAAAACAGGGAGGACACCGGGGAGCTGTTTTTT. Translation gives CASSQNREDTGELFF.

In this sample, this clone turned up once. CDR3 sequence: CASSRSSAGGGVTQYF. CDR3 nucleotides: TGCGCCAGCAGCCGATCCTCAGCGGGGGGAGGGGTGACCCAGTACTTC. V is TRBV5-1 and J is TRBJ2-5, with 9 nucleotides matching TRBD2. V lost 4 bases to trimming and J lost 7 bases; unmatched junction nucleotides: 14. This CDR3 spans 16 amino acids. Germline assignment: CDR1 SGHRS and CDR2 YFSETQ.

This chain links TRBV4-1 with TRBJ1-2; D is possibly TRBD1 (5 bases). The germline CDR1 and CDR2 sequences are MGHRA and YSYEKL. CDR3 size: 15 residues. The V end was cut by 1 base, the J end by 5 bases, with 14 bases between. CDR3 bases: TGCGCCAGCAGCCAAGTCGTAGGGGAAAGATATGGCTACACCTTC. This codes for CASSQVVGERYGYTF.

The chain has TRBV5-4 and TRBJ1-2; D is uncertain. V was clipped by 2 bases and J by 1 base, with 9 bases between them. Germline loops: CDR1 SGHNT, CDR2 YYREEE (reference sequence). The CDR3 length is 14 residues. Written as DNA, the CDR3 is TGTGCCAGCAGCTTCGGAGGGCTTAACTATGGCTACACCTTC. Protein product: CASSFGGLNYGYTF. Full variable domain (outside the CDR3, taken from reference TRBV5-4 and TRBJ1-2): ETGVTQSPTHLIKTRGQQVTLRCSSQSGHNTVSWYQQALGQGPQFIFQYYREEENGRGNFPPRFSGLQFPNYSSELNVNALELDDSALYLCASSFGGLNYGYTFGSGTRLTVV.

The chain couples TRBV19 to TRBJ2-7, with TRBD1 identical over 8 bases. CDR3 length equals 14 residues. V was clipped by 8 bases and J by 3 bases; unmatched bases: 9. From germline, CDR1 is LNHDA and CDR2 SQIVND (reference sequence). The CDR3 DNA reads TGTGCCAGTTGCCCCGGGACAGGTCTCTACGAGCAGTACTTC. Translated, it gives CASCPGTGLYEQYF.

The CDR3 DNA is TGTGCCAGCAGTTTTACCGGGTCTGAAAAACTGTTTTTT. This sequence encodes CASSFTGSEKLFF. The chain has TRBV28 and TRBJ1-4; D uncertain. CDR1 and CDR2 from the germline V gene are MDHEN and SYDVKM. The CDR3 runs 13 residues. Trimming removed 3 bases at V and 7 bases at J, with 9 bases between.

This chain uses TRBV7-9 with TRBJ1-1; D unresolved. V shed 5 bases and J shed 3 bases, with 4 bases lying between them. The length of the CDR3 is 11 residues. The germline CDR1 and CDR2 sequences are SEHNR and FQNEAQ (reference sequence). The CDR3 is CASSLDTEAFF. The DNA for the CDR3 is TGTGCCAGCAGCCTGGACACTGAAGCTTTCTTT.

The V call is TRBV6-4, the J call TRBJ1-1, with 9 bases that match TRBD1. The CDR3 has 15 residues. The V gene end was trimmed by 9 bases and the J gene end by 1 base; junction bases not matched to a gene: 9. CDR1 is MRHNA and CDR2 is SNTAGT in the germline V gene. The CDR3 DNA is TGTGCCAGTAGGGATTCGGGACAGGGGAACACTGAAGCTTTCTTT. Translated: CASRDSGQGNTEAFF.

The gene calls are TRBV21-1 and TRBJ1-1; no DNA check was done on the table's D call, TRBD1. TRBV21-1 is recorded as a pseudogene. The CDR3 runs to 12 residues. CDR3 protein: CASSPEGAMAFF. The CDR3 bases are TGTGCCAGCAGCCCAGAGGGGGCGATGGCTTTCTTT.